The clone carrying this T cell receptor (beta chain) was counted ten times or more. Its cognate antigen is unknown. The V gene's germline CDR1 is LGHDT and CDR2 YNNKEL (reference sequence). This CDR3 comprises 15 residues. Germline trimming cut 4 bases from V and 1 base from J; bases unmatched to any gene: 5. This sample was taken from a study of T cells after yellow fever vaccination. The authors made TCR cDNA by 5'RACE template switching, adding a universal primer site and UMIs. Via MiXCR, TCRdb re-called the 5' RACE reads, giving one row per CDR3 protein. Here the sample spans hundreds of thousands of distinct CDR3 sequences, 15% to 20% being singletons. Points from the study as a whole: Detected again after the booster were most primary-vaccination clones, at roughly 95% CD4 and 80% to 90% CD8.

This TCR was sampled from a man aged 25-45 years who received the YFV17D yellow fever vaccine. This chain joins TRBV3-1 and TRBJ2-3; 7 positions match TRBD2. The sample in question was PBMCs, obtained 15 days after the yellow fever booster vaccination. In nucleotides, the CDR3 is TGTGCCAGCAGCCTGAGACTAGCTGGCACAGATACGCAGTATTTT. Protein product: CASSLRLAGTDTQYF.